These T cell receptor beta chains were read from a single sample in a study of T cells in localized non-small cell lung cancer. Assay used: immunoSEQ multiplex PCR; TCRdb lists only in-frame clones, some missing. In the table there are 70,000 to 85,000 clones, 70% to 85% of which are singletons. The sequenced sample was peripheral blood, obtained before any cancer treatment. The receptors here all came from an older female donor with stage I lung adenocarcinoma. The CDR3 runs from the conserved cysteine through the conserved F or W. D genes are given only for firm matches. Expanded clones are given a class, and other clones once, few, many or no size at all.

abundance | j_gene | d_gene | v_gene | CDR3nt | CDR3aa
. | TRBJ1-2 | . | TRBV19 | TGTGCCAGTAGTCCTGAAGGGCAGGCAGTCTATGGCTACACCTTC | CASSPEGQAVYGYTF
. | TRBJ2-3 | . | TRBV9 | TGTGCCAGCAGCGTAAGTACTAGCACAGATACGCAGTATTTT | CASSVSTSTDTQYF
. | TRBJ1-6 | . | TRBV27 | TGTGCCAGCAGTTTCTCGGGGTCACCCCTCCACTTT | CASSFSGSPLHF
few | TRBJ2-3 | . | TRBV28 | TGTGCCAGCAGTTTTTGGGGGCAGACAGATACGCAGTATTTT | CASSFWGQTDTQYF
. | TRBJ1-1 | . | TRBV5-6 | TGTGCCAGCGGTAAGGGAGGAAACACTGAAGCTTTCTTT | CASGKGGNTEAFF
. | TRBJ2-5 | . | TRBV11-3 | TGTGCCAGCAGCTTACGGGAGACCCAGTACTTC | CASSLRETQYF
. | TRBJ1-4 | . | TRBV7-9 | TGTGCCAGCAGCCATACCCCCGAGTGGGAAAAACTGTTTTTT | CASSHTPEWEKLFF
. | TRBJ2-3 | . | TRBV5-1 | TGCGCCAGTCCTCTCCGGGAGCCCGAGGGAACGCAGTATTTT | CASPLREPEGTQYF
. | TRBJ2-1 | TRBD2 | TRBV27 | TGTGCCAGCAGTTTACCCGGGACTAGCGGGAAGGATGAGCAGTTCTTC | CASSLPGTSGKDEQFF
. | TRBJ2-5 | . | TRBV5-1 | TGCGCCAGCAGCTTCGCGGATCAAGAGACCCAGTACTTC | CASSFADQETQYF
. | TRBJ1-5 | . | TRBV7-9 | TGTGCCAGCAGCGCAGGGACGGACAATCAGCCCCAGCATTTT | CASSAGTDNQPQHF
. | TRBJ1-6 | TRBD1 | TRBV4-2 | TGTGCCAGCAGCCAAGCCCCTTCAGGGGGCTTGGGTTCACCCCTCCACTTT | CASSQAPSGGLGSPLHF
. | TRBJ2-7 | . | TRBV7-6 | TGTGCCAGCAGCCAGATTGGAGGATACGAGCAGTACTTC | CASSQIGGYEQYF
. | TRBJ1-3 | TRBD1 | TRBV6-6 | TGTGCCAGCAGCCACCAGGGGGCTGGAAACACCATATATTTT | CASSHQGAGNTIYF